This T cell receptor (beta chain) is from a study of cytomegalovirus exposure and HLA in healthy donors. General study findings and limits: Later work associated more than 15,000 TCR beta sequences with HLA alleles at 0.05 false discovery rate. With later analysis, a missense DCLRE1C variant became linked to TCR beta V- and J-gene trimming. Later analysis showed TCR association rates varying by HLA locus, highest for DRB1 and lowest for HLA-C. Exclusion as indistinguishable affected some V segments, including TRBV6-2 and TRBV6-3.

The PCR used 60 Vbeta and 13 Jbeta primers. TCRdb's copy holds only in-frame clones and misses some; the assay was immunoSEQ multiplex PCR. The table lists about 140,000 clones, roughly three quarters of them singletons. CDR3 size: 14 residues. Germline V gene lookup returns CDR1 MNHNY and CDR2 SVGAGI (reference sequence). Trimming left V 3 bases short and J 1 base short, with 9 bases between. About this clone: The antigen is unknown.

This chain joins TRBV6-6 and TRBJ1-1; no clear D gene. This TCR came from a man aged 18 to 35 in good health and CMV-seronegative. Sequencing was done on a sample of PBMCs. The CDR3 nucleotides read TGTGCCAGCAGTTATGGCGGAAGGAACACTGAAGCTTTCTTT. Residues: CASSYGGRNTEAFF.